This note documents a single T cell receptor (beta chain) sequence. Using immunoSEQ multiplex PCR, the repertoire was profiled, and TCRdb retains in-frame clones only, with some absent. The sample includes about 51,000 clones, about three quarters of them seen just once. The sample comes from a study of radiotherapy plus CTLA-4 blockade in lung cancer. The source is a human donor with non-small cell lung cancer whose response to radiotherapy plus ipilimumab could not be evaluated. Sequences were derived from peripheral blood, sampled from a patient treated with radiotherapy plus ipilimumab.

CDR3 protein: CASSPGVAGTTDTQYF. Written as DNA, the CDR3 is TGCGCCAGCAGCCCCGGGGTAGCGGGGACTACAGATACGCAGTATTTT. The chain employs TRBV4-3 and TRBJ2-3; 8 bases map to TRBD2. The CDR3 is 16 amino acids. Germline-derived CDR1 and CDR2 are LGHNA and YSLEER. Trimming at V came to 4 bases and at J to 3 bases, leaving 9 bases not matched to a gene.